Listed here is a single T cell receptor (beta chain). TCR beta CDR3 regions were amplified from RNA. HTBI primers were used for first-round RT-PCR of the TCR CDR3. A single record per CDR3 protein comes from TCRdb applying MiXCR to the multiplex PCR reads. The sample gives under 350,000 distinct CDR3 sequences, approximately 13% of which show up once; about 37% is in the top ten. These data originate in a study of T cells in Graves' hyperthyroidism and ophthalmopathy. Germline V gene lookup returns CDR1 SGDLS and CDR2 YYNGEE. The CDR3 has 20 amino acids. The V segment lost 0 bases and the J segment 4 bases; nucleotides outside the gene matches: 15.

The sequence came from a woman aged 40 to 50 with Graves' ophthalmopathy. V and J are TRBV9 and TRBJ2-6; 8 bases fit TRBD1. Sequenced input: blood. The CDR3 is CASSVGITGGFGSGANVLTF. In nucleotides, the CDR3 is TGTGCCAGCAGCGTAGGAATAACAGGGGGTTTCGGATCCGGGGCCAACGTCCTGACTTTC. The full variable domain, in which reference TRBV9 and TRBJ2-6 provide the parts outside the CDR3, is DSGVTQTPKHLITATGQRVTLRCSPRSGDLSVYWYQQSLDQGLQFLIQYYNGEERAKGNILERFSAQQFPDLHSELNLSSLELGDSALYFCASSVGITGGFGSGANVLTFGAGSRLTVL.